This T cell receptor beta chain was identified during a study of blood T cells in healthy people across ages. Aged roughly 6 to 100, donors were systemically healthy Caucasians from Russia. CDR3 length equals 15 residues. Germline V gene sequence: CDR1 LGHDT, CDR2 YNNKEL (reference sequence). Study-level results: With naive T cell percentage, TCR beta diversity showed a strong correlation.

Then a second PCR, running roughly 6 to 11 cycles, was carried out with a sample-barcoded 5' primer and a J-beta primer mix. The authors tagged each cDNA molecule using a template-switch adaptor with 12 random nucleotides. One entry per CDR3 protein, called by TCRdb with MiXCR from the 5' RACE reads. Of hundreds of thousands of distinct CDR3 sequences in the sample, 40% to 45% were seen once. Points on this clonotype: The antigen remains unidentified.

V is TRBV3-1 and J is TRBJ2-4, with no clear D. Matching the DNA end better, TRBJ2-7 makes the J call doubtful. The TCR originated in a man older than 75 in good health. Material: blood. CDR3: CASSQGPLEWYEQYF. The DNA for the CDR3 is TGTGCCAGCAGCCAAGGCCCTCTCGAATGGTACGAGCAGTACTTC.